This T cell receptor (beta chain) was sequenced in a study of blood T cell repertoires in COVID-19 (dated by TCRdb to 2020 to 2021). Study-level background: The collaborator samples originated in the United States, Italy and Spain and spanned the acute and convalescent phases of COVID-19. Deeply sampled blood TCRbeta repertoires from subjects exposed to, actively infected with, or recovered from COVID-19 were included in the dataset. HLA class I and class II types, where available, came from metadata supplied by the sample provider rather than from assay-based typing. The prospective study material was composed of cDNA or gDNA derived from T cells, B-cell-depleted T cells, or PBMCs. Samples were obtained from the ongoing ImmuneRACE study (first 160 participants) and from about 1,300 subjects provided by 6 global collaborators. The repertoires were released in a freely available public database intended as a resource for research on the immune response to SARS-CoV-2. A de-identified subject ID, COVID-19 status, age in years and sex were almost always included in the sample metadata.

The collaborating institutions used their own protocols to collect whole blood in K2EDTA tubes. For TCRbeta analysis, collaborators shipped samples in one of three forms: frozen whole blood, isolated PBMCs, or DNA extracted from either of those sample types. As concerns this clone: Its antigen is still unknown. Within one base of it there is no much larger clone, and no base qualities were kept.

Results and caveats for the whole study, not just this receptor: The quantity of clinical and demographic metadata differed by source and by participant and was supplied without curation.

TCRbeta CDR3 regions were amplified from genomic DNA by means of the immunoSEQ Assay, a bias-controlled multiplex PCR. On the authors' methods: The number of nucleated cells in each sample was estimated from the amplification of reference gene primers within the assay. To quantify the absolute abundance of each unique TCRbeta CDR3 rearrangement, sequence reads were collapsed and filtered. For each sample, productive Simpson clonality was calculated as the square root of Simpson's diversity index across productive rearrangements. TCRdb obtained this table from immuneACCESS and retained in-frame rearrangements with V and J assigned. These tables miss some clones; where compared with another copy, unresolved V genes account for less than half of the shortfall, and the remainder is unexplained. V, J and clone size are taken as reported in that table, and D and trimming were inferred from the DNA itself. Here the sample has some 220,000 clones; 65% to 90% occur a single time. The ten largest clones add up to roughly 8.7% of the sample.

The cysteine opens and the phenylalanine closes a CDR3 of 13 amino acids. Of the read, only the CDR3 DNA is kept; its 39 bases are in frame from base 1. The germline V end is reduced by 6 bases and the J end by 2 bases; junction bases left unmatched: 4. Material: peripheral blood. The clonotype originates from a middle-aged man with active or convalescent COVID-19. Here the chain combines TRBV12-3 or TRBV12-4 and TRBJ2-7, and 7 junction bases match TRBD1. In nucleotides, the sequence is TGTGCCAGCAGCCGGGACAGTACCTACGAGCAGTACTTC. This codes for CASSRDSTYEQYF.